The 20 T cell receptor beta chains listed next were all sequenced from one sample in a study of CD8+ T cells in alopecia areata. Treatment described: oral pan-JAK inhibitor, 5-10 mg twice daily. Sequencing templates came from extracted RNA that was reverse transcribed into cDNA. The method was immunoSEQ multiplex PCR; TCRdb's version includes in-frame clones alone and lacks a portion of them. The sample carries nearly 200,000 clones, about 62% recorded once. Sequenced material: CD4+ T cells sorted from blood, taken at week 24, from a patient treated with tofacitinib. These receptors were collected from a human donor with alopecia areata.

The rearrangement links TRBV9 to TRBJ2-1; D is uncertain. Deletions cut 0 bases from V and 4 bases from J, with 5 bases between. Looked up from germline, CDR1 is SGDLS and CDR2 is YYNGEE. The CDR3 covers 13 residues. The CDR3 DNA reads as TGTGCCAGCAGCGTAGACGGGTACAATGAGCAGTTCTTC. It encodes CASSVDGYNEQFF.

This clone was counted between two and nine times. The J gene is TRBJ1-2, the V gene TRBV4-1, with 7 bases identical to TRBD1. In germline, CDR1 is MGHRA, CDR2 YSYEKL. V shed 4 bases and J 2 bases; nucleotides not matched to a gene: 7. The CDR3 is 15 residues long. For the CDR3, the DNA is TGCGCCAGCAGCCCGAGACAGGGATTAAACTATGGCTACACCTTC. The encoded protein is CASSPRQGLNYGYTF.

The chain couples TRBV7-2 to TRBJ2-7, with 9 bases lining up with TRBD1. Germline V CDR1 and CDR2: SGHTA, FQGNSA. V lost 7 bases and J lost 2; bases outside the gene matches: 9. CDR3 size: 15 residues. The CDR3 nucleotides are TGTGCCAGCAAAAGACGACGGGACAGGGCCTACGAGCAGTACTTC. Its translation: CASKRRRDRAYEQYF.

This chain connects TRBV9 to TRBJ2-7, with a possible D match to TRBD1 (6 bases). With 2 bases removed from V and 7 bases from J, the gap between germline ends came to 19 bases. Looked up from germline, CDR1 is SGDLS and CDR2 is YYNGEE. The CDR3 extends over 15 amino acids. DNA of the CDR3: TGTGCCAGCAGCGTTAGTGGGGGCGCGATGGGTGAGCAGTACTTC. Translating it yields CASSVSGGAMGEQYF.

The chain carries TRBV2 and TRBJ1-5, with TRBD1 matching 7 bases. The CDR3 sequence is 14 residues long. The junction had 6 bases not matched to a gene; V was cut back by 5 bases and J by 5 bases. CDR1 is SNHLY and CDR2 is FYNNEI in the germline V gene. CDR3 nucleotide sequence: TGTGCCAGCAGTCAACAGGGGCTCTATCAGCCCCAGCATTTT. Encoded protein: CASSQQGLYQPQHF.

V and J are TRBV19 and TRBJ2-1; 7 nucleotides line up with TRBD2. J was trimmed by 2 bases and V by 0 bases; bases with no gene match: 4. Germline lookup yields CDR1 LNHDA and CDR2 SQIVND (reference sequence). This CDR3 is 16 amino acids long. CDR3: CASSIDRAGPYNEQFF. As DNA, the CDR3 is TGTGCCAGTAGTATAGATCGAGCGGGACCCTACAATGAGCAGTTCTTC. The full variable domain, in which reference TRBV19 and TRBJ2-1 provide the parts outside the CDR3, is DGGITQSPKYLFRKEGQNVTLSCEQNLNHDAMYWYRQDPGQGLRLIYYSQIVNDFQKGDIAEGYSVSREKKESFPLTVTSAQKNPTAFYLCASSIDRAGPYNEQFFGPGTRLTVL.

The chain carries TRBV9 and TRBJ2-7; D perhaps matches TRBD2 (6 bases). The CDR3 extends over 15 amino acids. V lost 0 bases to trimming and J lost 5 bases, with 15 bases between them. Per germline, CDR1 SGDLS and CDR2 YYNGEE. The CDR3 coding sequence is TGTGCCAGCAGCGTAGGGAGGGGCATGGAGAACGAGCAGTACTTC. It codes for CASSVGRGMENEQYF.

The rearrangement uses TRBV5-1 and TRBJ1-1, with a tentative D call TRBD1 (5 bases). Trimming stripped 0 bases from V and 11 bases from J, with 14 bases between. CDR3 length equals 13 residues. The germline CDR1 and CDR2 sequences are SGHRS and YFSETQ. In DNA form, the CDR3 reads TGCGCCAGCAGCTTGGAACAGGATAGCGCGGCTTTCTTT. Its translation is CASSLEQDSAAFF.

The rearrangement uses TRBV30 and TRBJ1-1; perhaps TRBD1 as D (6 bases). The V end was cut by 4 bases, the J end by 10 bases, with 25 bases between. The length of the CDR3 is 15 residues. Germline loops: CDR1 GTSNPN, CDR2 SVGIG (reference sequence). In DNA, the CDR3 is TGTGCCTGGACAATGGCTGAATTTCAGGGGTTGGTAGCTTTCTTT. Amino acid sequence: CAWTMAEFQGLVAFF.

This chain links TRBV6-6 with TRBJ2-3; TRBD2 aligns across 8 bases. The CDR3 is made up of 14 amino acids. V gave up 5 bases and J gave up 6 bases; unmatched junction bases: 7. Germline assignment: CDR1 MNHNY and CDR2 SVGAGI (reference sequence). CDR3 bases: TGTGCCAGCAGTGACGGATTAGCGGGGGATACGCAGTATTTT. Translated: CASSDGLAGDTQYF.

The chain links TRBV4-1 to TRBJ2-7; a possible D gene is TRBD1 (5 bases). This CDR3 comprises 14 residues. Looked up from germline, CDR1 is MGHRA and CDR2 is YSYEKL. V shed 0 bases and J shed 2 bases, with 8 bases lying between them. CDR3 in amino acids: CASSQEAGTYEQYF. CDR3 DNA: TGCGCCAGCAGCCAAGAGGCAGGGACCTACGAGCAGTACTTC.

This clone was seen a single time. V usage is TRBV4-1 and J usage is TRBJ1-1; D unresolved. V lost 3 bases and J 4 bases, leaving 18 bases between the germline ends. The CDR3 runs to 16 residues. CDR1 MGHRA and CDR2 YSYEKL come from the germline V gene. The CDR3 bases are TGCGCCAGCAGCCAGGAAAACAGACCCATGGGCACTGAAGCTTTCTTT. Its protein is CASSQENRPMGTEAFF.

The genes are TRBV7-6 and TRBJ1-2; unclear D gene. Germline V gene data show CDR1 as SGHVS and CDR2 as FNYEAQ. The CDR3 runs to 14 residues. The V and J ends lost 4 bases and 7 bases respectively, with 16 bases between them. CDR3: CASSSRPGLGGYTF. The CDR3 DNA reads TGTGCCAGCAGCTCTCGCCCAGGACTAGGTGGCTACACCTTC.

This clone appeared many times. V gene TRBV2 combines with J gene TRBJ2-1; D gene uncertain. V lost 6 bases, J lost 6 bases, and 18 bases lay in between. Germline-derived CDR1 and CDR2 are SNHLY and FYNNEI. This CDR3 is 15 amino acids long. The CDR3 region is CASSGTSTLRNEQFF. The CDR3, as DNA: TGTGCCAGCAGCGGCACCTCAACTCTGCGCAATGAGCAGTTCTTC.

The chain has TRBV4-1 and TRBJ2-3, with 10 bases fitting TRBD2. Trimming cost V 3 bases and J 5 bases; bases outside gene matches: 5. Germline CDR1 reads MGHRA; CDR2 reads YSYEKL. This CDR3 is 15 amino acids long. The CDR3 DNA follows: TGCGCCAGCAGCCAGCTAGCGGGAGTAGGAGATACGCAGTATTTT. It yields the protein CASSQLAGVGDTQYF.

The genes are TRBV18 and TRBJ1-5; TRBD1 aligns across 7 bases. V dropped 2 bases and J dropped 7; count of bases not matched to a gene: 8. Germline CDR1 is KGHSH and CDR2 is LQKENI. The CDR3 spans 15 residues. The CDR3 reads CASSPTGQSSQPQHF. CDR3 nucleotides: TGTGCCAGCTCACCAACGGGACAGAGTTCCCAGCCCCAGCATTTT.

This CDR3 is CASSQGLAGDNEQFF. CDR3 DNA: TGCGCCAGCAGCCAAGGACTAGCGGGGGACAATGAGCAGTTCTTC. This chain uses TRBV4-1 with TRBJ2-1; the match to TRBD2 covers 12 bases. CDR1 MGHRA and CDR2 YSYEKL come from the germline V gene. The CDR3 runs to 15 residues. The J segment lost 5 bases and the V segment lost 1 base, leaving 0 bases of the junction unmatched.

This clone appeared a few times. The chain uses TRBV7-3 and TRBJ2-3, with 9 bases lining up with TRBD2. Germline-derived CDR1 and CDR2 are SGHTA and FQGTGA. The CDR3 has 16 residues. Unmatched junction bases numbered 6, after V lost 5 bases and J lost 0 bases. This CDR3 reads CASSEGTSQSTDTQYF. CDR3 sequence (DNA): TGTGCCAGCAGCGAGGGGACTAGCCAGAGCACAGATACGCAGTATTTT.

About this clone itself: A junction end diverges from the germline sequence, so it may reflect a read error. The rearrangement uses TRBV5-1 and TRBJ2-7; 8 positions match TRBD1. The CDR3 length is 10 residues. Germline CDR1 is SGHRS and CDR2 is YFSETQ. The CDR3 DNA follows: TGCGCCAGCAGCTTGCGGACAGGGCACTTC. Its protein is CASSLRTGHF.

This chain connects TRBV29-1 to TRBJ1-1; unclear D gene. V was cut by 4 bases and J by 3 bases, with 6 bases left in between. This CDR3 is 11 amino acids long. Germline assignment: CDR1 SQVTM and CDR2 ANQGSEA. CDR3 residues: CSVVGYTEAFF. CDR3 sequence (DNA): TGCAGCGTTGTAGGATACACTGAAGCTTTCTTT.